This T cell receptor beta chain was identified during a study of blood T cells in healthy people across ages (dated by TCRdb to the mid-2010s). For context, the study as a whole: Template switching captured roughly one uniquely barcoded TCR beta cDNA molecule per two T cells in model experiments. Using deep sequencing normalized with unique cDNA molecular identifiers, the study measured how TCR beta repertoire diversity changes with age. Four age groups were formed from the donors: young (average 16 years), middle-aged (around 37), aged (around 68) and long-lived (more than 75). Donors of different ages were randomly distributed across sequencing lanes to avoid experimental bias. Two additional independent replicas of 1 million unique cDNA reads from the same blood draw were analyzed for two donors (one aged 18 to 30 and one aged 80 or older).

Donors were 39 systemically healthy Caucasian individuals from Russia aged roughly 6 to 100 years. Ten milliliters of peripheral blood were drawn from each donor into EDTA-treated Vacutainer tubes. Ficoll-Paque density-gradient centrifugation was used to isolate PBMCs, with at least 6 million obtained per sample. Total RNA, at least 6 micrograms per sample, was extracted from PBMCs with Trizol reagent. Naive CD45RAhigh/CD27high T cell percentages were measured by flow cytometry on a PBMC aliquot from every donor. This clonotype occurred once. Its recognized antigen is unknown. Base qualities are not provided; no much larger clone lies one nucleotide away. Library construction relied on 5' RACE. TCRdb lists the instrument as Illumina HiSeq 2500. A second PCR of about 7 to 12 cycles was run with a J-beta primer mix and a sample-barcoded 5' primer. A unique molecular identifier was introduced onto each TCR beta cDNA molecule by a template-switch 5' adaptor carrying 12 random nucleotides. Each sample yielded at least 2.5 million CDR3-containing paired-end reads. First-strand cDNA synthesis was performed from all RNA using the Mint cDNA synthesis kit, with priming by a TRBC-specific oligonucleotide. All cDNA was treated with uracil-DNA glycosylase and then went through a first 18-cycle PCR with the universal primers M1SS and BC2_uni_R. The published analysis was carried out like this. For normalization, 1 million high-quality reads were randomly selected from each sample, with every read carrying a distinct molecular identifier. Reads with shared molecular identifiers were discarded instead of being binned into consensus sequences. MiTCR, with a Q25 quality threshold and the strictest error-elimination algorithm, was used for CDR3 identification, clonotype clustering and error correction. A nonparametric unseen species model using Euler transformation provided a lower-bound estimate of total TCR beta diversity. TCRdb trimmed public reads at Q25 via fastp, called clones via MiXCR and kept in-frame beta chains. Each entry is one CDR3 protein sequence, shown with its most common DNA and genes. For this entry, the V and J calls and clone size follow TCRdb and not the study's own pipeline. Across this sample there are around 970,000 distinct CDR3 sequences, with 45% to 60% seen only once. The ten top clones hold 20% to 25% of the sample.

Paper-wide results and their limitations: A strong correlation was found between observed TCR beta diversity and the percentage of naive T cells measured by flow cytometry. The long-lived group showed more naive CD4+ T cells, fewer expanded clones and increased TCR diversity than the aged group, suggesting age selection. Because donor CMV infection status was unknown, age-related changes in expanded clonotypes were potentially confounded. Bulk unsorted PBMC profiling prevented conclusive comparison of naive and antigen-experienced compartments. Estimates of total diversity from one million sequenced T cells were regarded as lower bounds and underestimates. As age increased, observed TCR beta diversity per million T cells dropped in a roughly linear way, and a significant reduction was already evident by age 40.

Sample: blood. This clonotype was obtained from a woman aged 55 to 70 in good health.

The CDR3 reads CASSWTGGFEQYF. The nucleotides are TGTGCCAGCAGCTGGACAGGGGGCTTCGAGCAGTACTTC. Rearrangement joined TRBV13 to TRBJ2-7; 11 nucleotides in the junction match TRBD1. From its cysteine to its phenylalanine, the CDR3 spans 13 amino acids. Only the CDR3 DNA is retained, 39 bases long and in frame from the first base. Germline trimming: 4 bases from V, 6 bases from J; junction bases outside gene matches: 2. From a lookup of the germline V gene (reference sequence), CDR1 and CDR2 are PRHDT and FYEKMQ.